Listed here is a single T cell receptor beta chain. Its antigen is still unknown. The data originate from a study of OX40 agonist ivuxolimab in advanced cancers. Study background: Administration of intravenous ivuxolimab to patients occurred every 2 weeks at 0.01 to 10 mg/kg.

Notes on the study in general: The antigens recognized by the expanded peripheral T cells, that is their antigen specificity, were not determined. At 0.1 to 3.0 mg/kg, clonal expansion of CD4+ and CD8+ blood T cells had occurred by week 6.

Germline V CDR1 and CDR2: PRHDT, FYEKMQ (reference sequence). Trimming at V came to 5 bases and at J to 2 bases, leaving 14 bases not matched to a gene. The CDR3 length is 18 residues. Libraries were prepared by immunoSEQ multiplex PCR; TCRdb keeps only in-frame clonotypes and omits some of them. The sample carries more than 60,000 clones, about 88% recorded once. Autoimmune disease history or systemic immunosuppression led to patients being barred. The TCR comes from an adult with an advanced solid tumor such as melanoma, head and neck, liver or kidney cancer. This chain connects TRBV13 to TRBJ2-3; 9 nucleotides match TRBD2. The sequences come from CD4+ or CD8+ T cells sorted from blood, collected in a trial of the OX40 agonist ivuxolimab. The CDR3 nucleotides read TGTGCCAGCAGCCCCCCGAGGGTAGCGGGGGCCCTCACAGATACGCAGTATTTT. It yields the protein CASSPPRVAGALTDTQYF.